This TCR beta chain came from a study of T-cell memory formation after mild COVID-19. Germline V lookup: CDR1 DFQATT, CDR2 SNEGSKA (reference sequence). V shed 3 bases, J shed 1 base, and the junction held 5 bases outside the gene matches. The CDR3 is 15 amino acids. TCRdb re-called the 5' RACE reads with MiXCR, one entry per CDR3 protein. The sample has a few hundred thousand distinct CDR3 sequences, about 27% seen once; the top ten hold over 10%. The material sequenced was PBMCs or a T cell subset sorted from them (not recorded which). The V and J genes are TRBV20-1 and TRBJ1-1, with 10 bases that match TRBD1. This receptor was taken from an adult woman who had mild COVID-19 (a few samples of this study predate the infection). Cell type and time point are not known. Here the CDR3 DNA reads TGCAGTGCTAGGGGGACAGGGGCAAGGAACACTGAAGCTTTCTTT. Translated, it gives CSARGTGARNTEAFF.